This is a list of T cell receptor beta chains from one sample in a study of CD8+ T cells in alopecia areata. Data came from immunoSEQ multiplex PCR; TCRdb stores just in-frame clones and leaves some out. The top ten clones hold 5.5% of a sample with approximately 190,000 clones, 58% of them seen once. Here the sequenced sample was CD4+ T cells sorted from blood, taken at week 24, from a patient treated with tofacitinib. The receptors were sampled from a human donor with alopecia areata. Each CDR3 is given with its conserved first and last residue. The D gene is left open where the match is weak. Clone size, where shown, is once, few, many, or a class for clones that have expanded.

>TRBV5-1|-|-|TRBJ2-6
TGCGCCAGCAGCTTGGGGGACTCTGGGGCCAACGTCCTGACTTTC
CASSLGDSGANVLTF
>TRBV29-1|few|-|TRBJ2-5
TGCAGCGTTGAGTTCGAGGGGAAACAAGAGACCCAGTACTTC
CSVEFEGKQETQYF
>TRBV9|few|TRBD1|TRBJ1-5
TGTGCCAGCAGCCCAGGACAGGGGGCCCTCAATCAGCCCCAGCATTTT
CASSPGQGALNQPQHF
>TRBV29-1|-|TRBD1|TRBJ1-3
TGCAGCGTTGGGACAGGGGATAACTTATATTTT
CSVGTGDNLYF
>TRBV2|-|TRBD1|TRBJ2-1
TGTGCCAGCAGCGGGACAGGGAGATGGCACAATGAGCAGTTCTTC
CASSGTGRWHNEQFF
>TRBV7-6|few|-|TRBJ2-1
TGTGCCAGCAGCTTACCAGTTGGTGAGCAGTTCTTC
CASSLPVGEQFF
>TRBV29-1|few|-|TRBJ1-1
TGCAGCGTTGTCCTGAACACTGAAGCTTTCTTT
CSVVLNTEAFF
>TRBV9|-|-|TRBJ2-1
TGTGCCAGCAGCGTAGATCTCATTATGGGGACACAGCGGGTCTTC
CASSVDLIMGTQRVF
>TRBV9|-|TRBD2|TRBJ2-3
TGTGCCAGCAGCCCACCGGGGGGGAGCACAGATACGCAGTATTTT
CASSPPGGSTDTQYF
>TRBV5-1|-|-|TRBJ1-2
TGCGCCAGCAGCCCCCCGGGGGACTATGGCTACACCTTC
CASSPPGDYGYTF
>TRBV10-3|few|-|TRBJ2-7
TGTGCCATCAGTGAGTCGGCAGGAATGGGCTACGAGCAGTACTTC
CAISESAGMGYEQYF
>TRBV2|-|TRBD1|TRBJ1-5
TGTGCCAGCAGCCCCGGACAGGGCGGGAGCAATCAGCCCCAGCATTTT
CASSPGQGGSNQPQHF
>TRBV10-3|-|-|TRBJ2-3
TGTGCCATCAGTGAGTCGAGACAGTCAGATACGCAGTATTTT
CAISESRQSDTQYF
>TRBV5-1|-|TRBD1|TRBJ2-4
TGCGCCAGCAGCTTGGCAACGGACAGGGGAAACATTCAGTACTTC
CASSLATDRGNIQYF
>TRBV9|-|-|TRBJ2-3
TGTGCCAGCAGCGTACAGGGTAATACAGATACGCAGTATTTT
CASSVQGNTDTQYF
>TRBV18|-|-|TRBJ2-5
TGTGCCAGCTCACATCAAGAGACCCAGTACTTC
CASSHQETQYF
>TRBV5-1|-|TRBD1|TRBJ2-3
TGCGCCAGCAGCTTCTCCGGGACAGGGAGCACAGATACGCAGTATTTT
CASSFSGTGSTDTQYF
>TRBV5-1|once|-|TRBJ2-5
TGCGCCAGCACGCAGGGTTCGAAAGAGACCCAGTACTTC
CASTQGSKETQYF
>TRBV12-2|few|-|TRBJ1-3
TGTGCAAGTCGCCCCCCCGCGGGCTCGGGCGAGAACACCATATATTTT
CASRPPAGSGENTIYF
>TRBV19|few|-|TRBJ2-7
TGTGCCAGTAGTATGGGGTTGGAGCACGAGCAGTACTTC
CASSMGLEHEQYF
>TRBV29-1|-|TRBD1|TRBJ1-1
TGCAGCGTTTCGTTGGGGACAGGGGAAGCTTTCTTT
CSVSLGTGEAFF
>TRBV19|once|TRBD1|TRBJ2-2
TGTGCCACTAGGGACAGGGCAAACACCGGGGAGCTGTTTTTT
CATRDRANTGELFF
>TRBV2|-|-|TRBJ1-1
TGTGCCAGCAGAGAGTGGGGTGTTGGGGAACTGACTGAAGCTTTCTTT
CASREWGVGELTEAFF
>TRBV4-3|-|-|TRBJ1-4
TGCGCCAGCAGCCAAGAGACTGCTTCCAATGAAAAACTGTTTTTT
CASSQETASNEKLFF
>TRBV11-2|-|TRBD1|TRBJ2-1
TGTGCCAGCAGCTTAGATGTTAGACAGGGTTACAATGAGCAGTTCTTC
CASSLDVRQGYNEQFF
>TRBV13|-|-|TRBJ1-6
TGTGCCAGCAGCTGGGGAGGGAATTCACCCCTCCACTTT
CASSWGGNSPLHF
>TRBV11-1|-|-|TRBJ2-2
TGTGCCAGCAGCCGTACCGGGACGACGGCCCGGGAGCTGTTTTTT
CASSRTGTTARELFF
>TRBV5-1|-|-|TRBJ2-7
TGCGCCAGCAGCTTGGAGGGTGGGACGGCCTACGAGCAGTACTTC
CASSLEGGTAYEQYF
>TRBV27|-|-|TRBJ1-1
TGTGCCAGCAGCGGAACTCGCGGCACTGAAGCTTTCTTT
CASSGTRGTEAFF
>TRBV10-3|-|-|TRBJ2-3
TGTGCCATCAGTTCCCTTATCGGGAGTTCGAGAGATACGCAGTATTTT
CAISSLIGSSRDTQYF
>TRBV7-2|-|-|TRBJ2-7
TGTGCCAGCAGCTTAGGTGAAACAGGGTCCTACGAGCAGTACTTC
CASSLGETGSYEQYF
>TRBV10-3|-|-|TRBJ1-2
TGTGCCATCAGTGAGTCCGGCAGGGGCTCCTATGGCTACACCTTC
CAISESGRGSYGYTF
>TRBV7-2|-|-|TRBJ1-3
TGTGCCAGCAGCTTATTGTCAGCGAGCTCTGGAAACACCATATATTTT
CASSLLSASSGNTIYF
>TRBV27|-|TRBD1|TRBJ1-2
TGTGCCAGCAGTTCCCGACAGGGGGAACTACATGGCTACACCTTC
CASSSRQGELHGYTF
>TRBV4-3|few|-|TRBJ2-1
TGCGCCAGCAGCCAAGATCCCGAAGCCTACAATGAGCAGTTCTTC
CASSQDPEAYNEQFF
>TRBV5-1|once|TRBD1|TRBJ2-1
TGCGCCAGCAGCTTGGTACAGGGGCGCGTCAATGAGCAGTTCTTC
CASSLVQGRVNEQFF